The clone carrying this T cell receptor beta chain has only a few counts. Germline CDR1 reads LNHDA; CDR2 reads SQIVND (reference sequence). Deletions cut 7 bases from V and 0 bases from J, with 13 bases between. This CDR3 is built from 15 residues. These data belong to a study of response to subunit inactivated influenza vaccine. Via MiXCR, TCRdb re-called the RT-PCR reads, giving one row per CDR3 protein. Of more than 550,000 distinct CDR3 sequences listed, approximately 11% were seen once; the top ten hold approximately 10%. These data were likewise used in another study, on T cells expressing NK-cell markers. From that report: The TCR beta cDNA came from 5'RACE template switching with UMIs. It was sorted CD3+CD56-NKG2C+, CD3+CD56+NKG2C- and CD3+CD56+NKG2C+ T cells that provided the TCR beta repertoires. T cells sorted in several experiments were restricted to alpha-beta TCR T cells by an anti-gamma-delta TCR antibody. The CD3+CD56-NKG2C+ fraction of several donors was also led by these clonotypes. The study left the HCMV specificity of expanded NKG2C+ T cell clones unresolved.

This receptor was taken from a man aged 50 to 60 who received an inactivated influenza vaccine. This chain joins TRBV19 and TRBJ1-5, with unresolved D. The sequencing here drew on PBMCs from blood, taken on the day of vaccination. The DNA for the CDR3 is TGTGCCAGTACTGTACAGACCTTTAGCAATCAGCCCCAGCATTTT. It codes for CASTVQTFSNQPQHF.